Below, one T cell receptor (beta chain) is given with its context. Its binding antigen is unknown. No much larger clone exists at a distance of one base, and base qualities are not known. The CDR3 measures 13 amino acids from cysteine to phenylalanine. Only the CDR3 DNA is retained, 39 bases long and in frame from the first base. Reading the germline V gene gives CDR1 MDHEN and CDR2 SYDVKM. V and J are trimmed by 7 bases and 6 bases, and the gene matches miss 5 bases of the junction. The data belong to a study of identical twins (dated by TCRdb to 2016 to 2017). About the investigation overall: To test whether fetal clonotypes persist, this study deep-sequenced TCR alpha and beta repertoires from monozygotic twins, from unrelated adults of various ages, and from cord blood. To rule out contamination, replicate twin experiments were performed at different times with different library preparation protocols.

Overall results and qualifications from the work: A weaker excess of twin sharing was found in beta out-of-frame sequences because the signal-to-noise ratio was lowered by fewer shared sequences. Conclusions relied on cross-sectional statistical analysis, since the same donors could not be followed over many years. Out-of-frame TCR alpha sharing in monozygotic twins was systematically underestimated by recombination models, whereas sharing between unrelated individuals was in agreement with the recombination models. Invariant T cells such as MAIT and iNKT could partly confound zero-insertion analyses, although diverse VJ usage argued against such confounding for most clonotypes. Abundant cord blood beta clonotypes carried fewer insertions; young adult naive repertoires showed a weaker similar trend, while memory repertoires showed none. Compared with coincidental sharing between unrelated individuals, out-of-frame TCR alpha sequences shared between twins showed an excess of sequences with low generation probability.

Every donor was a healthy Caucasian. The twin cohort comprised three pairs of female monozygotic twins, all aged about 18 to 30 years. RNA for TCR libraries was isolated from peripheral blood mononuclear cells. Library method: 5' RACE. The listed sequencing device is Illumina HiSeq 2000. Template switching added a universal primer binding site, and the final cDNA carried a unique molecular identifier that allowed TCR cDNA molecules to be counted accurately. Specific primers in the conserved constant-segment region were used to synthesize first-strand cDNA for the TCR alpha and beta chains. Each cDNA library was double barcoded, with a SMART-Mk sample barcode plus Illumina barcodes, to control for contamination. TruSeq adapter sequences and Illumina sample barcodes were added in two successive PCR steps. TCR alpha and beta cDNA libraries were sequenced on the Illumina HiSeq platform with custom primers. Turning to the authors' computational methods: MiGEC processed the raw reads to extract unique molecular identifiers, while MiXCR was used to determine the CDR3 positions. For each individual, recombination models were inferred using an EM algorithm with the repgenHMM and IGoR tools. The analysis of shared clonotypes was done with the tcR package in R, with sharing normalized by the product of cloneset sizes. To study raw recombination without the effects of thymic and clonal selection, out-of-frame nonproductive sequences were analyzed. TCRdb applied fastp at Q25 and MiXCR to the public reads, then kept only in-frame beta chains. A single entry per CDR3 protein holds the most common genes and DNA from its merged rows. These V and J calls are TCRdb output, not the study's own analysis. In this sample the table shows 570,000 or so distinct CDR3 sequences, 9.6% of which occur a single time. The ten largest make up 2.5% to 3% of the sample.

The same sample was also studied in work on yellow fever vaccine responses in identical twins. As the second paper documents: According to the authors, the vaccine-induced T cell response in identical twins seemed to be partly convergent and partly specific to each individual. In the study, vaccine-responding T cell clones were precisely tracked in identical twins.

Recombination joined TRBV28 with TRBJ1-5, and TRBD1 matches 8 of the central bases. The TCR originated in a young woman in good health. The sequenced sample consisted of PBMCs. The CDR3 reads as follows: CASTNRGGQPQHF. DNA sequence: TGTGCCAGCACCAACAGGGGGGGTCAGCCCCAGCATTTT.